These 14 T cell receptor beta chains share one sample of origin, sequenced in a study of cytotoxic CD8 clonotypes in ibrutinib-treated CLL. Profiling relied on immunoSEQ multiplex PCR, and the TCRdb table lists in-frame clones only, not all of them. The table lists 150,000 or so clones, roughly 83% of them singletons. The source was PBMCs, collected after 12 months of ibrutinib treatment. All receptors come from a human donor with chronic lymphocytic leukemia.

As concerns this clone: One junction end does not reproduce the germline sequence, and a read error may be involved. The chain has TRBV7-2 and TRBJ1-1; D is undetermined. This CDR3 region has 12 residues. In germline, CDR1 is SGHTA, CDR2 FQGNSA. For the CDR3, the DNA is TGTGTCAGCCAGCGGGTGAACACTGAAGCTTTCTTT. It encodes CVSQRVNTEAFF.

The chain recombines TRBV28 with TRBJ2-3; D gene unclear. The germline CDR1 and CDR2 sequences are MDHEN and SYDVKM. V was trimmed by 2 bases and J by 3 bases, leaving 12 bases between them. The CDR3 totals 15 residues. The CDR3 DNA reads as TGTGCCAGCAGTTTACCTTTTGCTGGTACAGATACGCAGTATTTT. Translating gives CASSLPFAGTDTQYF.

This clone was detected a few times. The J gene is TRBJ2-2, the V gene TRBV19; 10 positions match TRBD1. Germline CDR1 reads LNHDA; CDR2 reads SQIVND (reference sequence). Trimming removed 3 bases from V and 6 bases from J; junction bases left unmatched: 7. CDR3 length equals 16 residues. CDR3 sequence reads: CASSIRQGALPGELFF. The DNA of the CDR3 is TGTGCCAGTAGTATTCGACAGGGGGCGCTTCCCGGGGAGCTGTTTTTT.

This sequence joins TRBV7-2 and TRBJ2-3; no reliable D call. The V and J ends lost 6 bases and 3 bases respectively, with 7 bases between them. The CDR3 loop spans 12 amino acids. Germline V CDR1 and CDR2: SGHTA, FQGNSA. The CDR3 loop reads CASSRQTDTQYF. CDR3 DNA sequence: TGTGCCAGCAGTCGCCAAACAGATACGCAGTATTTT.

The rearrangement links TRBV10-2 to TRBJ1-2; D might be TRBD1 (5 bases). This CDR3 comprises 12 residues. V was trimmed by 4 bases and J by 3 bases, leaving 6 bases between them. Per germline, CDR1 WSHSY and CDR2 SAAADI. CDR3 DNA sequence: TGCGCCAGCAGTGGGGGGGACTATGGCTACACCTTC. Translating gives CASSGGDYGYTF.

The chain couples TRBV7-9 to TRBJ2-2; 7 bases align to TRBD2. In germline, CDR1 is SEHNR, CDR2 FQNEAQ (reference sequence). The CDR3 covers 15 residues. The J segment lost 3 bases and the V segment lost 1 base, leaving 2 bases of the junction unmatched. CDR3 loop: CASSLVRGDTGELFF. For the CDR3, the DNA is TGTGCCAGCAGCTTAGTACGGGGGGACACCGGGGAGCTGTTTTTT.

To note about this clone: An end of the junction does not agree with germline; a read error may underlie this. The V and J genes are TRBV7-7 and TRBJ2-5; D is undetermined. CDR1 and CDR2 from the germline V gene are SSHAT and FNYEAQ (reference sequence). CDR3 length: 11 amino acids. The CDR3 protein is CASSAGETQYF. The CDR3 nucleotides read TGTGCTAGCAGCGCCGGTGAGACCCAGTACTTC.

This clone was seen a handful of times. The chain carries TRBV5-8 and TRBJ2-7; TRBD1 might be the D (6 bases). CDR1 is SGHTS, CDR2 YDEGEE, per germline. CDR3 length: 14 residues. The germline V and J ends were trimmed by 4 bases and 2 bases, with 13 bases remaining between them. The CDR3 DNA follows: TGTGCCAGCAGCCGCGAGGGGGTAGCCTACGAGCAGTACTTC. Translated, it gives CASSREGVAYEQYF.

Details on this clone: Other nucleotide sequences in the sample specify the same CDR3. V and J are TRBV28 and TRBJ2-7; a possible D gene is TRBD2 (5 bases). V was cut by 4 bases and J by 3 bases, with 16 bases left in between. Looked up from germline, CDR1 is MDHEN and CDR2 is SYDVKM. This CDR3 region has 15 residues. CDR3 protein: CASSSPPDGDYEQYF. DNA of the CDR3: TGTGCCAGCAGTTCCCCTCCGGACGGGGACTACGAGCAGTACTTC.

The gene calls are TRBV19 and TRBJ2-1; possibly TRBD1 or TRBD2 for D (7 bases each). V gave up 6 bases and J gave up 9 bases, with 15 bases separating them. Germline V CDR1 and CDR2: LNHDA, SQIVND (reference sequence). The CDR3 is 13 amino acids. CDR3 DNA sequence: TGTGCCAGTAGCCAAACAGGGGAGGGTGAGCAGTTCTTC. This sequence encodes CASSQTGEGEQFF.

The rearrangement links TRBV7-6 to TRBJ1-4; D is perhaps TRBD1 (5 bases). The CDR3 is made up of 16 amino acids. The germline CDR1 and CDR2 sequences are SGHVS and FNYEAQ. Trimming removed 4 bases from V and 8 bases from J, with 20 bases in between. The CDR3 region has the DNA TGTGCCAGCAGCTCTAGCTCCACCCGCCAGGGCGAAAAACTGTTTTTT. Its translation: CASSSSSTRQGEKLFF. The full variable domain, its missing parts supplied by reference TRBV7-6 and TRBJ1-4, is GAGVSQSPRYKVTKRGQDVALRCDPISGHVSLYWYRQALGQGPEFLTYFNYEAQQDKSGLPNDRFSAERPEGSISTLTIQRTEQRDSAMYRCASSSSSTRQGEKLFFGSGTQLSVL.

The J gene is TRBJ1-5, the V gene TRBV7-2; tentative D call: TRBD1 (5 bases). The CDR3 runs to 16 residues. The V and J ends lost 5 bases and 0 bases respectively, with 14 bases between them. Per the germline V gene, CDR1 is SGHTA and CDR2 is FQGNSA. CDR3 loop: CASSLLGQYSNQPQHF. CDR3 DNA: TGTGCCAGCAGCCTCTTAGGACAATATAGCAATCAGCCCCAGCATTTT. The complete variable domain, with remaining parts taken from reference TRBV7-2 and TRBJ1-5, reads GAGVSQSPSNKVTEKGKDVELRCDPISGHTALYWYRQSLGQGLEFLIYFQGNSAPDKSGLPSDRFSAERTGGSVSTLTIQRTQQEDSAVYLCASSLLGQYSNQPQHFGDGTRLSIL.

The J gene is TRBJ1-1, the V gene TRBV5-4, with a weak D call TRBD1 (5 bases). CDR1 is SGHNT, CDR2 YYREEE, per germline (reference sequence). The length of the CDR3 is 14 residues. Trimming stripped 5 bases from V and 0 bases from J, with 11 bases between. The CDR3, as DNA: TGTGCCAGCAGTTTCGGGACGGTGAACACTGAAGCTTTCTTT. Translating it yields CASSFGTVNTEAFF.

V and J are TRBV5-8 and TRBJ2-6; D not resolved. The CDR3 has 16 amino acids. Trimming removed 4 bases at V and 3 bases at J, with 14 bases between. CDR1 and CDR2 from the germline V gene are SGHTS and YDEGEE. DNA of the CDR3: TGTGCCAGCAGCCTGGACCGCTTAGGTGGGGCCAACGTCCTGACTTTC. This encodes CASSLDRLGGANVLTF. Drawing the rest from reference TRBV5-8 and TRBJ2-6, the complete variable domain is EAGVTQSPTHLIKTRGQQATLRCSPISGHTSVYWYQQALGLGLQFLLWYDEGEERNRGNFPPRFSGRQFPNYSSELNVNALELEDSALYLCASSLDRLGGANVLTFGAGSRLTVL.